This T cell receptor (beta chain) was sequenced during a study of CD8 T cells in Susac syndrome. Random hexamers were used to reverse transcribe an amount of about 0.45 to 1 ug RNA. TCR beta CDR3 was amplified by immunoSEQ multiplex PCR. This amplification extended across 54 Vbeta and 13 Jbeta segments. TCRdb passed the immunoSEQ multiplex PCR reads through MiXCR, listing each CDR3 protein once. The table has roughly 150,000 distinct CDR3 sequences, over 95% seen once. Sequencing of TCR beta, carried out with a high-throughput approach, was applied to CD8+ and CD4+ T cells from the blood. The multiple sclerosis control cohort comprised treatment-naive individuals presenting with stable or active relapsing-remitting disease. FACS enriched CD8+ TEMRA cells, while bulk CD8+ and CD4+ were negatively isolated. CDR1 SEHNR and CDR2 FQNEAQ come from the germline V gene (reference sequence). The CDR3 is made up of 14 amino acids. Trimming removed 7 bases from V and 3 bases from J, with 15 bases in between.

The rearrangement uses TRBV7-9 and TRBJ1-2, with D unresolved. Sequencing used CD8+ T cells from PBMCs. This clonotype was obtained from a human donor with multiple sclerosis. CDR3 residues: CASKPDGQDYGYTF. The CDR3 DNA is TGTGCCAGCAAACCCGACGGGCAAGACTATGGCTACACCTTC.